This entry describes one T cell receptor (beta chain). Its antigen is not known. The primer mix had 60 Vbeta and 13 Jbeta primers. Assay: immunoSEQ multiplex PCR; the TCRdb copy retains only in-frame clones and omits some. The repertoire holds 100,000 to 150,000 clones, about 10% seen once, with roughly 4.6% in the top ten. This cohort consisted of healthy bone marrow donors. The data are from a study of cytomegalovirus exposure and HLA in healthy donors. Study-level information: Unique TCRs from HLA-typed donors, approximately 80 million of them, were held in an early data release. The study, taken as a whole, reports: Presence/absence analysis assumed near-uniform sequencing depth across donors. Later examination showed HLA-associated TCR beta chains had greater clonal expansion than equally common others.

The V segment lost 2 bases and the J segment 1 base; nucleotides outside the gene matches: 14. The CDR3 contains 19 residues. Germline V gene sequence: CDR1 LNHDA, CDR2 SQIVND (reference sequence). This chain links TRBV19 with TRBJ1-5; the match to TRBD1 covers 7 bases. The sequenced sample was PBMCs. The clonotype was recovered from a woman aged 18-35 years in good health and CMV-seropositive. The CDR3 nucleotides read TGTGCCAGTAGTATACGAGGGACAGACTCCTTTGGGAGCAATCAGCCCCAGCATTTT. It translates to CASSIRGTDSFGSNQPQHF.